This T cell receptor beta chain originates from a study of shared clonotypes between healthy human individuals. Study-wide background: A few men and a couple of women, aged 18 to 49, were donors.

The CDR3 totals 13 residues. V dropped 2 bases and J dropped 4 bases, with 8 bases sitting between them. Germline lookup yields CDR1 SEHNR and CDR2 FQNEAQ (reference sequence). Tens of thousands of T cell genomes (about 0.2 ug DNA) went into each sorted-subset replicate. Sequenced by immunoSEQ multiplex PCR; TCRdb stores in-frame clones only, minus some. The table lists a few million clones, more than 80% of them singletons. The chain has TRBV7-9 and TRBJ1-1; weak D call: TRBD1 (6 bases). This TCR derives from a man in his late teens or twenties in good health. Sequencing was performed on naive CD4+ T cells sorted from blood. Indicated subset: CD45RA+ positively selected. CDR3 in amino acids: CASSLRGLTEAFF. The CDR3 region has the DNA TGTGCCAGCAGCTTACGGGGGCTCACTGAAGCTTTCTTT.